This T cell receptor (beta chain) appears in the sequencing data of a study of blood T cell repertoires in COVID-19. Original methodology: Amplifying reference gene primers gave estimates of nucleated cell counts. Assay used: immunoSEQ multiplex PCR; TCRdb lists only in-frame clones, some missing. D and trimming come from the DNA, and the V and J calls and clone size come from that table. The sample shows around 150,000 clones, 70% to 90% of them seen only once. Germline CDR1 reads MNHEY; CDR2 reads SVGAGI. The V segment lost 0 bases and the J segment 2 bases; nucleotides outside the gene matches: 5. This CDR3 has 16 amino acids.

This clonotype originated in a human donor in a cohort sampled during active COVID-19. The sample comprised peripheral blood. V gene TRBV6-5 combines with J gene TRBJ2-7, with TRBD1 identical over 9 bases. CDR3 in DNA: TGTGCCAGCAGTTACTCGAATAACAGGGGGCCCTACGAGCAGTACTTC. Translation gives CASSYSNNRGPYEQYF.